The 14 T cell receptor beta chains below come from one sample, sequenced in a study of blood T cell repertoires in COVID-19. Method: immunoSEQ multiplex PCR; TCRdb's copy keeps in-frame clones and lacks some. The sample lists 100,000 to 150,000 clones; around 89% were seen once. Sequencing input: peripheral blood. The source of these receptors is a man between 45 and 60 years old with active or convalescent COVID-19.

CDR3 region: CATALGSGGYNEQFF. The CDR3 region has the DNA TGTGCCACGGCCCTCGGTAGCGGGGGGTACAATGAGCAGTTCTTC. V usage is TRBV24-1 and J usage is TRBJ2-1; 10 nucleotides agree with TRBD2. The CDR3 covers 15 residues. The germline V gene encodes CDR1 KGHDR and CDR2 SFDVKD. The junction had 9 bases not matched to a gene; V was cut back by 10 bases and J by 4 bases.

The chain has TRBV6-5 and TRBJ2-3; maybe TRBD1 (6 bases). CDR1 is MNHEY and CDR2 is SVGAGI in the germline V gene. V dropped 5 bases and J dropped 2 bases, with 11 bases sitting between them. The CDR3 is 14 amino acids. CDR3 in amino acids: CASSIQGATDTQYF. CDR3 nucleotides: TGTGCCAGCAGTATACAGGGTGCCACAGATACGCAGTATTTT.

V is TRBV11-3 and J is TRBJ1-1, with D perhaps TRBD1 (6 bases). Germline V gene data show CDR1 as SGHNT and CDR2 as YENEEA. The length of the CDR3 is 15 residues. Trimming removed 2 bases from V and 1 base from J, with 11 bases in between. For the CDR3, the DNA is TGTGCCAGCAGCTTATCGGCGACAGGGAACACTGAAGCTTTCTTT. It is translated as CASSLSATGNTEAFF.

The V call is TRBV15, the J call TRBJ2-2; D might be TRBD1 (5 bases). The CDR3 runs 17 residues. Trimming cost V 0 bases and J 2 bases, with 13 bases left between them. Germline CDR1 LNHNV, CDR2 YYDKDF (reference sequence). Here the CDR3 DNA reads TGTGCCACCAGCAGAGATTTTGGTCAGGGAAACACCGGGGAGCTGTTTTTT. Translated: CATSRDFGQGNTGELFF.

The chain uses TRBV6-2 or TRBV6-3 and TRBJ2-5; TRBD1 aligns across 7 bases. Germline V lookup: CDR1 MNHEY, CDR2 SVGEGT. This CDR3 is 13 amino acids long. With 6 bases clipped from V and 5 bases from J, the junction kept 6 bases outside the gene matches. Here the CDR3 DNA reads TGTGCCAGCAGCCCTACAGGGGAGGAGACCCAGTACTTC. Translation gives CASSPTGEETQYF.

DNA of the CDR3: TGTGCCAGCAGTGAGAGGACCAGCGGGGATGGGGCCAACGTCCTGACTTTC. Translation gives CASSERTSGDGANVLTF. The chain carries TRBV2 and TRBJ2-6, with 7 bases that match TRBD2. The germline V gene has CDR1 SNHLY and CDR2 FYNNEI. The CDR3 sequence is 17 residues long. Germline trimming cut 3 bases from V and 3 bases from J; bases unmatched to any gene: 8.

V is TRBV15 and J is TRBJ2-5, with D possibly matching TRBD1 (5 bases). CDR3 length: 15 amino acids. V was pared by 0 bases and J by 3 bases, with 11 bases between. The germline CDR1 and CDR2 sequences are LNHNV and YYDKDF (reference sequence). The CDR3 sequence: CATSRDLRGEETQYF. The CDR3 nucleotides are TGTGCCACCAGCAGAGATCTAAGGGGCGAAGAGACCCAGTACTTC.

The chain links TRBV5-1 to TRBJ1-4; the D gene is possibly TRBD1 (5 bases). This CDR3 has 16 residues. Trimming cost V 4 bases and J 2 bases, with 15 bases left between them. Germline lookup yields CDR1 SGHRS and CDR2 YFSETQ. CDR3 coding DNA: TGCGCCAGCAGCCTGTACTCGGGGGGGACTAATGAAAAACTGTTTTTT. Translated: CASSLYSGGTNEKLFF.

This clone came up a few times. The CDR3 here is CASSEWYSGANVLTF. The CDR3 DNA reads as TGTGCCAGCAGTGAATGGTACTCAGGGGCCAACGTCCTGACTTTC. This chain connects TRBV2 to TRBJ2-6; the D is unclear. Trimming stripped 2 bases from V and 4 bases from J, with 9 bases between. This CDR3 contains 15 residues. Germline CDR1 and CDR2: SNHLY and FYNNEI.

The genes are TRBV19 and TRBJ1-5; 9 bases map to TRBD1. J gave up 6 bases and V 3 bases, and 6 bases lay outside the gene matches. The V gene's germline CDR1 is LNHDA and CDR2 SQIVND (reference sequence). The CDR3 is made up of 15 amino acids. The DNA for the CDR3 is TGTGCCAGTAGTATTCGGAGGACAGGGGTTCAGCCCCAGCATTTT. This translates into CASSIRRTGVQPQHF.

The rearrangement uses TRBV28 and TRBJ1-5, with a possible D match to TRBD1 (6 bases). CDR1 is MDHEN, CDR2 SYDVKM, per germline. Trimming removed 3 bases from V and 5 bases from J, with 14 bases in between. This CDR3 spans 15 amino acids. CDR3 coding DNA: TGTGCCAGCAGTTTTAGCGCAGGGGTTCATCAGCCCCAGCATTTT. Its protein product is CASSFSAGVHQPQHF.

V and J are TRBV19 and TRBJ2-7, with a possible D match to TRBD1 (7 bases). V shed 6 bases and J shed 4 bases, with 19 bases lying between them. The germline CDR1 and CDR2 sequences are LNHDA and SQIVND (reference sequence). The CDR3 is 15 residues long. CDR3 nucleotides: TGTGCCAGTAGGTCACAGGGGTTGGAGGGGTACGAGCAGTACTTC. Protein: CASRSQGLEGYEQYF.

This chain uses TRBV9 with TRBJ1-6, with a weak D call TRBD1 (6 bases). Germline CDR1 SGDLS, CDR2 YYNGEE. The CDR3 is 16 amino acids. Trimming removed 4 bases from V and 5 bases from J, with 16 bases in between. CDR3 nucleotide sequence: TGTGCCAGCAGCTTATCACACACAGGGAATAATTCACCCCTCCACTTT. Translation: CASSLSHTGNNSPLHF.

This chain connects TRBV18 to TRBJ1-6, with TRBD1 identical over 10 bases. The germline CDR1 and CDR2 sequences are KGHSH and LQKENI. The CDR3 is 16 amino acids. The V gene end was trimmed by 6 bases and the J gene end by 14 bases; junction bases not matched to a gene: 16. DNA of the CDR3: TGTGCCAGCTCCTCGGACAGGGGGGTGACCTTCCCCTCCCTCCACTTT. Protein sequence: CASSSDRGVTFPSLHF.